A selection of T cell receptor beta chains follows, all from one sample in a study of cytomegalovirus exposure and HLA in healthy donors. Clones were sequenced by immunoSEQ multiplex PCR, and TCRdb holds only the in-frame ones, with some missing. The sample shows a few hundred thousand clones, over 70% of them seen only once. The sample comprised PBMCs. The receptors here all came from a girl aged 2-15 years in good health and CMV-seronegative. Each CDR3 is given with its conserved first and last residue. A D gene is named only where the DNA matches it firmly.

d_call	v_call	j_call	cdr3_aa
.	TRBV7-6	TRBJ2-4	CASSKLAGAENIQYF
TRBD1	TRBV2	TRBJ1-4	CATSRQGQSNEKLFF
TRBD2	TRBV5-1	TRBJ2-7	CASSQGLAASEQYF
TRBD1	TRBV4-2	TRBJ1-2	CASSQEGRTGGSYGYTF
.	TRBV28	TRBJ2-1	CASSPLRTLWRGNEQFF
.	TRBV4-2	TRBJ1-4	CASSQEGQSNEKLFF
.	TRBV4-2	TRBJ1-4	CASSPGALRAAGAIDF
TRBD2	TRBV15	TRBJ2-1	CATSRVSSGRSNEQFF
TRBD2	TRBV6-1	TRBJ2-1	CASSVRWVGAGGYNEQFF
.	TRBV28	TRBJ2-7	CASSRDEQYF
TRBD1	TRBV7-3	TRBJ2-7	CASSRDGDSSYEQYF
.	TRBV27	TRBJ2-7	CASGGTPREQYF
.	TRBV18	TRBJ2-3	CASSPRTGTDTQYF
.	TRBV7-6	TRBJ2-7	CASSFGGPNTRSYEQYF
TRBD1	TRBV5-1	TRBJ1-2	CASSSGDREGGYTF
.	TRBV2	TRBJ1-3	CASSEQVHSGNTIYF
.	TRBV5-1	TRBJ2-1	CASGRSINEQFF
.	TRBV28	TRBJ1-5	CASSSLVGAAFVHQPQHF
.	TRBV13	TRBJ2-7	CASSLDGVTYEQYF
TRBD2	TRBV7-9	TRBJ2-4	CASTWAGGSDIQYF
.	TRBV6-1	TRBJ1-5	CASRRTSSPGAQHF
TRBD2	TRBV9	TRBJ2-7	CASSVEGDYRGEQYF
TRBD2	TRBV27	TRBJ2-3	CASRGLAGASSDTQYF
.	TRBV28	TRBJ2-4	CASSLIGTPKNIQYF
.	TRBV7-4	TRBJ1-1	CASSLADFSNTEAFF
TRBD2	TRBV2	TRBJ2-3	CASSRSGRATDTQYF
.	TRBV6-6	TRBJ2-7	CASRPGSRGAYEQYF
TRBD2	TRBV9	TRBJ2-1	CASSELAGDNNEQFF
TRBD1	TRBV25-1	TRBJ2-3	CASSTGQGVDTQYF
.	TRBV2	TRBJ1-2	CASSKRAQEYGYTF
TRBD2	TRBV18	TRBJ2-7	CASSPRLAESYEQYF
.	TRBV7-2	TRBJ2-1	CASSPTRGSYNEQFF
TRBD2	TRBV7-9	TRBJ2-7	CASSLVRRGGPPYEQYF
TRBD2	TRBV6-5	TRBJ2-1	CATGLAGDNEQFF
TRBD1	TRBV18	TRBJ1-2	CASSPGQAQGGYTF
.	TRBV5-1	TRBJ1-1	CASSFRGHKMNTEAFF
.	TRBV9	TRBJ1-1	CASNRGTSTEAFF
.	TRBV12-1	TRBJ2-1	CASIPEGESYNEQFF
.	TRBV7-9	TRBJ2-7	CASSPEGGSYEQYF
.	TRBV11-2	TRBJ2-7	CASSLGAHTYEQYF
TRBD1	TRBV18	.	CASSPDRGEQYF
TRBD1	TRBV7-9	TRBJ1-1	CASSFPRGTGALFEAFF
TRBD2	TRBV28	TRBJ2-7	CASRTSGPYEQYF
TRBD2	TRBV6-5	TRBJ2-1	CASSLGLADYNEQFF
TRBD1	TRBV10-3	TRBJ1-2	CAVLPPGGVGYTF
.	TRBV5-1	TRBJ2-7	CASSLKGVYEQYF
.	TRBV5-4	TRBJ2-1	CASSQDGSSGSPSNEQFF
.	TRBV30	TRBJ1-2	CAWGRAYGYTF
.	TRBV19	TRBJ1-5	CASSTAPMTGSQPQHF
TRBD2	TRBV10-3	TRBJ2-1	CAIRVSGGAIEQFF
TRBD2	TRBV5-1	TRBJ2-1	CASSARLAGVDNEQFF
.	TRBV7-9	TRBJ2-3	CASSPHGRGTDTQYF
.	TRBV9	TRBJ1-2	CASSVRASGYYGYTF
TRBD1	TRBV28	TRBJ1-6	CATQGQPNSPLHF
.	TRBV19	TRBJ1-2	CASSIRGSQINYGYTF
TRBD2	TRBV27	TRBJ2-5	CASSSRGGQETQYF
TRBD1	TRBV18	TRBJ2-7	CASSRQGGYYEQYF
TRBD2	TRBV6-1	TRBJ2-2	CASLRGGTHTGELFF
TRBD1	TRBV25-1	TRBJ2-3	CASSGGQRSLPYTDTQYF
.	TRBV7-8	TRBJ1-2	CASSLLQNYGYTF